The TCR beta chain described here comes from a study of early T cells in non-severe SARS-CoV-2 infection. Turning to the study itself: Unsorted whole blood bulk RNA was sequenced, with unpaired chains.

Trimming cost V 4 bases and J 3 bases, with 19 bases left between them. Germline values: CDR1 MGHRA, CDR2 YSYEKL. The CDR3 is 17 amino acids. MiXCR, run by TCRdb on the 5' RACE reads, gives a single entry per CDR3 protein. The sample contains just under 65,000 distinct CDR3 sequences, 4.5% to 7.5% of which appear only once. The sample in question was whole blood, obtained at baseline. This TCR came from an adult who was a healthcare worker with PCR-confirmed SARS-CoV-2 infection or an uninfected control (not recorded which). The chain employs TRBV4-1 and TRBJ2-4; maybe TRBD1 (5 bases). The CDR3 loop is CASSLQIPRVVKNIQYF. As DNA, the CDR3 is TGCGCCAGCAGCCTCCAGATCCCCAGGGTGGTCAAAAACATTCAGTACTTC.